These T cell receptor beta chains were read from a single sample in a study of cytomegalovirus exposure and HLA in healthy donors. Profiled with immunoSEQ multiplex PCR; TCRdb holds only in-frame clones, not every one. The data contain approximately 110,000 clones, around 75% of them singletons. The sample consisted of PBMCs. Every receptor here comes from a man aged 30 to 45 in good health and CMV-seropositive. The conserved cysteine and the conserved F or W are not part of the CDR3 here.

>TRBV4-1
ASSQGAGSNQPQH
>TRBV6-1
ASSEGTGGAGELF
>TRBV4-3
ASSQAQGARNEQF
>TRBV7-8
ASSSGGPYTEAF
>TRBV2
ASSVDQGVQPQH
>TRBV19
ASSMFRGQGNYGYT
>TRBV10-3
AITQGSINEQY
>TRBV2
ASRDGTTRTGELF
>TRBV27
ASSPGTSYSPLH
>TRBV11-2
ASSSNKRSGELF
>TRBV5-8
ASSPGLNRYEQY